The 31 T cell receptor beta chains below were found in one sample sequenced in a study of OX40 agonist ivuxolimab in advanced cancers. Only in-frame clones appear in the TCRdb table, and some are missing; sequencing was by immunoSEQ multiplex PCR. In the table there are under 20,000 clones, roughly four fifths of which are singletons. The sequencing used CD4+ or CD8+ T cells sorted from blood, collected in a trial of the OX40 agonist ivuxolimab. Receptors originate from an adult with an advanced solid tumor such as melanoma, head and neck, liver or kidney cancer.

The chain recombines TRBV19 with TRBJ2-5; 8 bases fit TRBD1. Germline CDR1 and CDR2: LNHDA and SQIVND (reference sequence). CDR3 length: 16 residues. The V gene end was trimmed by 5 bases and the J gene end by 5 bases; junction bases not matched to a gene: 13. CDR3 in DNA: TGTGCCAGTAGTCCAACAGGGGGAGCGGCGGGGGAGACCCAGTACTTC. Residues: CASSPTGGAAGETQYF. The full variable domain, rest sourced from reference TRBV19 and TRBJ2-5, is DGGITQSPKYLFRKEGQNVTLSCEQNLNHDAMYWYRQDPGQGLRLIYYSQIVNDFQKGDIAEGYSVSREKKESFPLTVTSAQKNPTAFYLCASSPTGGAAGETQYFGPGTRLLVL.

This clone was observed a handful of times. V is TRBV4-1 and J is TRBJ1-1; D is uncertain. The V and J ends lost 4 bases and 2 bases respectively, with 20 bases between them. The length of the CDR3 is 17 residues. CDR1 and CDR2 from the germline V gene are MGHRA and YSYEKL. This CDR3 reads CASSRSPILPPNTEAFF. The CDR3 region has the DNA TGCGCCAGCAGCCGATCTCCAATTTTACCGCCAAACACTGAAGCTTTCTTT.

The chain recombines TRBV7-9 with TRBJ1-1; TRBD1 matches 8 bases. The CDR3 runs 15 residues. Germline CDR1 SEHNR, CDR2 FQNEAQ (reference sequence). V was pared by 5 bases and J by 5 bases, with 10 bases of the junction left unmatched. CDR3 region: CASSPGGQGGTEAFF. The CDR3 nucleotides read TGTGCCAGCAGCCCAGGTGGACAGGGCGGGACTGAAGCTTTCTTT.

The CDR3 DNA is TGTGCCAGCAGCCCCTGGCAGGGCCGGATGGCAGATACGCAGTATTTT. This codes for CASSPWQGRMADTQYF. The chain couples TRBV7-9 to TRBJ2-3; D might be TRBD1 (5 bases). There are 16 residues in the CDR3. Trimming removed 5 bases from V and 4 bases from J, with 19 bases in between. CDR1 and CDR2 from the germline V gene are SEHNR and FQNEAQ (reference sequence).

V and J are TRBV4-3 and TRBJ2-7, with TRBD2 matching 13 bases. Germline values: CDR1 LGHNA, CDR2 YSLEER. CDR3 length equals 17 residues. The V segment lost 2 bases and the J segment 0 bases; nucleotides outside the gene matches: 4. The CDR3 here is CASSQQLAGGSSYEQYF. The CDR3 DNA sequence: TGCGCCAGCAGCCAACAACTAGCGGGAGGGAGCTCCTACGAGCAGTACTTC.

CDR3 nucleotides: TGTGCCAGCGTTACTGGTAGCGGGATCTACGAGCAGTACTTC. This sequence encodes CASVTGSGIYEQYF. This chain connects TRBV28 to TRBJ2-7; TRBD2 aligns across 8 bases. Trimming removed 8 bases from V and 3 bases from J; junction bases left unmatched: 9. The germline V gene has CDR1 MDHEN and CDR2 SYDVKM. The CDR3 is 14 amino acids.

The CDR3 nucleotides are TGTGCCAGCAGCTTAGACACAGGGATATCACCCCTCCACTTT. Protein: CASSLDTGISPLHF. The V and J genes are TRBV7-8 and TRBJ1-6; D possibly corresponds to TRBD1 (6 bases). Between the trimmed V and J ends, which lost 1 base and 10 bases, there was a span of 11 bases. The CDR3 runs to 14 residues. CDR1 is SGHVS, CDR2 FQNEAQ, per germline.

The rearrangement uses TRBV15 and TRBJ2-5; 7 bases line up with TRBD2. Looked up from germline, CDR1 is LNHNV and CDR2 is YYDKDF (reference sequence). V was clipped by 1 base and J by 2 bases; unmatched bases: 7. This CDR3 region has 16 residues. For the CDR3, the DNA is TGTGCCACCAGCAGAGCCGCTAGCGGCGGGCAAGAGACCCAGTACTTC. This encodes CATSRAASGGQETQYF.

V is TRBV7-2 and J is TRBJ2-5; TRBD1 might be the D (6 bases). V shed 1 base and J shed 2 bases, with 11 bases lying between them. Germline CDR1 is SGHTA and CDR2 is FQGNSA. The CDR3 is 15 residues long. The CDR3 reads CASSLDRARQETQYF. CDR3 coding DNA: TGTGCCAGCAGCTTAGACAGGGCGAGGCAAGAGACCCAGTACTTC.

This clone was recorded only once. The CDR3 bases are TGTGCCAGCAGCTCCGGGACAGCAAGCTACGAGCAGTACTTC. Protein: CASSSGTASYEQYF. J is TRBJ2-7 and V is TRBV5-5, with TRBD1 matching 7 bases. Germline lookup yields CDR1 SGHKS and CDR2 YYEKEE (reference sequence). This CDR3 has 14 residues. J was trimmed by 3 bases and V by 3 bases; bases with no gene match: 6.

The chain joins TRBV10-2 to TRBJ2-1; the match to TRBD2 covers 8 bases. Germline V gene lookup returns CDR1 WSHSY and CDR2 SAAADI. The CDR3 consists of 15 residues. J gave up 8 bases and V 2 bases, and 8 bases lay outside the gene matches. CDR3 loop: CASSEGTRTTDEQFF. Here the CDR3 DNA reads TGCGCCAGCAGTGAGGGGACTAGGACGACGGATGAGCAGTTCTTC.

The genes are TRBV19 and TRBJ2-7; 8 bases match TRBD1. The CDR3 has 13 amino acids. Germline V gene data show CDR1 as LNHDA and CDR2 as SQIVND (reference sequence). Unmatched junction bases numbered 1, after V lost 1 base and J lost 5 bases. CDR3 region: CASSIGQGNEQYF. CDR3 nucleotides: TGTGCCAGTAGTATAGGACAGGGGAACGAGCAGTACTTC.

J is TRBJ1-5 and V is TRBV5-1; D is undetermined. Trimming took off 4 bases at V and 3 bases at J, with 23 bases between the two ends. The CDR3 totals 18 residues. Germline V CDR1 and CDR2: SGHRS, YFSETQ. CDR3 DNA sequence: TGCGCCAGCAGCAGACTACCCGGGCCCCGAGGCGACAATCAGCCCCAGCATTTT. It translates to CASSRLPGPRGDNQPQHF.

This clone was seen a single time. The V and J genes are TRBV28 and TRBJ1-3; no reliable D call. CDR3 length: 16 residues. Germline V gives CDR1 MDHEN, CDR2 SYDVKM. V was clipped by 7 bases and J by 3 bases, with 19 bases between them. The CDR3 protein is CASTPWEGAGGNTIYF. CDR3 sequence (DNA): TGTGCCAGCACACCTTGGGAGGGCGCGGGTGGAAACACCATATATTTT.

This clone was counted a few times. The chain recombines TRBV27 with TRBJ1-3; D is undetermined. Germline lookup yields CDR1 MNHEY and CDR2 SMNVEV (reference sequence). The CDR3 totals 16 residues. Deletions cut 6 bases from V and 0 bases from J, with 15 bases between. The DNA for the CDR3 is TGTGCCAGCAGCAAGGGAGGCACAACCTCTGGAAACACCATATATTTT. Its translation is CASSKGGTTSGNTIYF.

The genes are TRBV10-3 and TRBJ2-7; tentatively, D is TRBD1 or TRBD2 (5 bases each). V was pared by 6 bases and J by 6 bases, with 24 bases between. The germline gives CDR1 ENHRY, CDR2 SYGVKD. This CDR3 comprises 16 residues. The CDR3 loop is CAIRGSAGREKSEQYF. For the CDR3, the DNA is TGTGCCATCAGGGGGAGCGCAGGGAGAGAGAAGAGCGAGCAGTACTTC.

This chain connects TRBV6-5 to TRBJ2-2, with D uncertain. This CDR3 is built from 15 residues. Germline V gene lookup returns CDR1 MNHEY and CDR2 SVGAGI. Deletions cut 0 bases from V and 6 bases from J, with 11 bases between. CDR3 DNA sequence: TGTGCCAGCAGTTACTCGAGGCCAGCTGCCGGGGAGCTGTTTTTT. It is translated as CASSYSRPAAGELFF.

The CDR3 region has the DNA TGTGCCAGTAGTAAAATCCGGGGGAAACTGTTTTTT. It is translated as CASSKIRGKLFF. The chain uses TRBV19 and TRBJ1-4; possible D gene TRBD1, 5 bases. This CDR3 has 12 residues. From germline, CDR1 is LNHDA and CDR2 SQIVND (reference sequence). The V gene lost 4 bases and the J gene lost 11 bases, with 11 bases spanning the gap.

The J gene is TRBJ2-5, the V gene TRBV5-1; D gene unclear. Germline CDR1 is SGHRS and CDR2 is YFSETQ. The V end lost 1 base, the J end lost 2 bases, and 24 bases lay between the germline ends. CDR3 length: 19 residues. CDR3 sequence reads: CASSLRVSRITERQETQYF. CDR3 DNA: TGCGCCAGCAGCTTGCGGGTATCGCGGATCACAGAACGTCAAGAGACCCAGTACTTC.

The rearrangement links TRBV19 to TRBJ2-4; TRBD1 is a possible D gene (8 bases). V dropped 3 bases and J dropped 5 bases, with 17 bases sitting between them. Germline lookup yields CDR1 LNHDA and CDR2 SQIVND (reference sequence). This CDR3 is built from 16 residues. The CDR3 sequence: CASSIWGGQVENIQYF. CDR3 nucleotides: TGTGCCAGTAGTATCTGGGGGGGACAGGTGGAAAACATTCAGTACTTC.

The V call is TRBV19, the J call TRBJ2-2; possibly TRBD2 for D (6 bases). Germline lookup yields CDR1 LNHDA and CDR2 SQIVND (reference sequence). The V gene lost 5 bases and the J gene lost 3 bases, with 10 bases spanning the gap. The CDR3 is made up of 14 amino acids. CDR3 loop: CASSSAGYTGELFF. The CDR3 region has the DNA TGTGCCAGTAGTTCCGCGGGGTACACCGGGGAGCTGTTTTTT.

The V and J genes are TRBV7-6 and TRBJ1-1, with 8 bases aligning to TRBD1. With 5 bases clipped from V and 7 bases from J, the junction kept 3 bases outside the gene matches. The CDR3 has 12 amino acids. Germline-derived CDR1 and CDR2 are SGHVS and FNYEAQ. The CDR3 loop is CASSPDRGEAFF. In DNA form, the CDR3 reads TGTGCCAGCAGCCCTGACAGGGGTGAAGCTTTCTTT.

This clone was observed a handful of times. This chain links TRBV19 with TRBJ2-1; the D gene is possibly TRBD1 (6 bases). Trimming shortened V by 5 bases and J by 5 bases, and 13 bases separated the two germline ends. This CDR3 region has 14 residues. Germline CDR1 is LNHDA and CDR2 is SQIVND (reference sequence). DNA for the CDR3: TGTGCCAGTAGTTGGGGGCAGGCCCACAATGAGCAGTTCTTC. As protein: CASSWGQAHNEQFF.

The J gene is TRBJ2-3, the V gene TRBV2; 8 bases line up with TRBD2. Germline V lookup: CDR1 SNHLY, CDR2 FYNNEI. There are 16 residues in the CDR3. J lost 13 bases, V lost 2 bases, and 17 bases had no gene match. In DNA form, the CDR3 reads TGTGCCAGCAGTGAAAGGGCAGGAACTAGCGGAGGAGTGGAGTATTTT. Translated, it gives CASSERAGTSGGVEYF.

V usage is TRBV28 and J usage is TRBJ1-1, with 9 bases identical to TRBD1. The CDR3 consists of 15 residues. V shed 4 bases, J shed 5 bases, and the junction held 8 bases outside the gene matches. Per the germline V gene, CDR1 is MDHEN and CDR2 is SYDVKM. The CDR3 nucleotides are TGTGCCAGCAGTTCACAGGGGGCGCTGGGGACTGAAGCTTTCTTT. Translation: CASSSQGALGTEAFF.

V is TRBV18 and J is TRBJ2-7, with D unclear. This CDR3 is built from 13 residues. CDR1 and CDR2 (germline): KGHSH, LQKENI. V was cut by 8 bases and J by 2 bases, with 13 bases left in between. The CDR3, as DNA: TGTGCCAGCCTTAAGACTGGTACCTACGAGCAGTACTTC. Its protein is CASLKTGTYEQYF.

This clone was recorded a few times. The gene calls are TRBV6-1 and TRBJ1-5; 8 bases align to TRBD1. The trim removed 5 bases at V and 7 bases at J, leaving 7 bases unmatched. The CDR3 spans 14 residues. The germline V gene encodes CDR1 MNHNS and CDR2 SASEGT. The CDR3 spells CASSPGTGGQPQHF. The DNA of the CDR3 is TGTGCCAGCAGTCCTGGGACAGGAGGGCAGCCCCAGCATTTT.

This rearrangement joins TRBV5-1 to TRBJ2-7, with 9 positions matching TRBD1. CDR3 length equals 16 residues. CDR1 and CDR2 from the germline V gene are SGHRS and YFSETQ. V lost 4 bases to trimming and J lost 1 base; unmatched junction nucleotides: 9. The CDR3 bases are TGCGCCAGCAGCGCGTCCGGGACAGGGCCTTCCTACGAGCAGTACTTC. As protein: CASSASGTGPSYEQYF.

The chain couples TRBV7-2 to TRBJ1-5; possibly TRBD1 for D (5 bases). V lost 3 bases and J lost 0, with 12 bases in between. The length of the CDR3 is 16 residues. Germline V CDR1 and CDR2: SGHTA, FQGNSA. The CDR3 is CASSFLKGPSNQPQHF. CDR3 bases: TGTGCCAGCAGCTTCCTTAAGGGACCTAGCAATCAGCCCCAGCATTTT.

The chain is built from TRBV28 and TRBJ2-3; TRBD2 agrees at 10 bases. The CDR3 runs 16 residues. CDR1 and CDR2 from the germline V gene are MDHEN and SYDVKM. With V trimmed by 4 bases and J by 5 bases, 9 bases remained unmatched. The CDR3 DNA sequence: TGTGCCAGCAGTTCCCTCCAGCGGGAGGGCCGAGATACGCAGTATTTT. This translates into CASSSLQREGRDTQYF. The entire variable domain, with the rest obtained from reference TRBV28 and TRBJ2-3, is as follows: DVKVTQSSRYLVKRTGEKVFLECVQDMDHENMFWYRQDPGLGLRLIYFSYDVKMKEKGDIPEGYSVSREKKERFSLILESASTNQTSMYLCASSSLQREGRDTQYFGPGTRLTVL.

This chain links TRBV30 with TRBJ2-2; 13 nucleotides align to TRBD2. V lost 0 bases to trimming and J lost 7 bases; unmatched junction nucleotides: 8. The CDR3 has 17 amino acids. CDR1 GTSNPN and CDR2 SVGIG come from the germline V gene (reference sequence). The CDR3 nucleotides are TGTGCCTGGAGTGTTCTGACTAGCGGGAGGTATAGCGGGGAGCTGTTTTTT. It codes for CAWSVLTSGRYSGELFF.